A selection of T cell receptor beta chains follows, all from one sample in a study of regulatory T cells in long-lasting Graves disease. TCRdb re-called the multiplex PCR reads with MiXCR, one entry per CDR3 protein. The table includes about 310,000 distinct CDR3 sequences, 20% to 25% detected once. The source was peripheral blood mononuclear cells (PBMCs), collected when the disease was refractory, from a patient treated with antithyroid drugs. The receptors originated from a female donor with Graves disease. The CDR3 runs from the conserved cysteine through the conserved F or W. A D gene is named only where the DNA matches it firmly. A clone size is listed for some rows: how often the clone was seen (once, few, many), or a class if it is expanded.

size: -
D: -
J: TRBJ2-4
V: TRBV19
DNA: TGTGCCAGTAGTGTCAGTAGCGGACGTAGGGCGTTCTTC
CDR3: CASSVSSGRRAFF

size: -
D: TRBD1
J: TRBJ1-5
V: TRBV5-6
DNA: TGTGCCAGCAGCTTAGGGCAGGGGGTACCGCCCCAGCATTTT
CDR3: CASSLGQGVPPQHF

size: -
D: TRBD2
J: TRBJ2-7
V: TRBV20-1
DNA: TGCAGTGCTAGAGGTCCGGGAGGGTCATACGAGCAGTACTTC
CDR3: CSARGPGGSYEQYF

size: many
D: -
J: TRBJ1-2
V: TRBV2
DNA: TGTGCCAGCAGTGAAGCGCTTCGGGACACGGCCTACACCTTC
CDR3: CASSEALRDTAYTF

size: many
D: TRBD1
J: TRBJ1-4
V: TRBV27
DNA: TGTGCCAGCAGAACAACCAGGGACAGCGATGAAAAACTGTTTTTT
CDR3: CASRTTRDSDEKLFF

size: few
D: TRBD2
J: TRBJ2-7
V: TRBV20-1
DNA: TGCAGTGCTAGGGGCCTCCTACTAGCGGGAAGCTACGAGCAGTACTTC
CDR3: CSARGLLLAGSYEQYF

size: many
D: -
J: TRBJ2-7
V: TRBV28
DNA: TGTGCCAGCAGTTTCTCAGGGGCCGACCTCTACGAGCAGTACTTC
CDR3: CASSFSGADLYEQYF

size: -
D: -
J: TRBJ2-5
V: TRBV4-1
DNA: TGCGCCAGCAGCCAAGTGGGGTCTTCGATATTGGAGACCCAGTACTTC
CDR3: CASSQVGSSILETQYF

size: -
D: TRBD2
J: TRBJ2-1
V: TRBV20-1
DNA: TGCAGTGCTAGGGGGTTGGGGCGGGAGCGCTCCTACAATGAGCAGTTCTTC
CDR3: CSARGLGRERSYNEQFF

size: many
D: -
J: TRBJ1-2
V: TRBV12-3/TRBV12-4
DNA: TGTGCCAGCAGAAAGGAGGGCTTGCTCGGCTACACCTTC
CDR3: CASRKEGLLGYTF

size: many
D: TRBD2
J: TRBJ2-5
V: TRBV7-2
DNA: TGTGCCAGCAGCTTAGAGGGAACGGGAGGTCAAGAGACCCAGTACTTC
CDR3: CASSLEGTGGQETQYF

size: -
D: -
J: TRBJ1-4
V: TRBV6-9
DNA: TGTGCCAGCAGTTACCTTTCGACGGGAAATAATGAAAAACTGTTTTTT
CDR3: CASSYLSTGNNEKLFF

size: -
D: TRBD1
J: TRBJ2-5
V: TRBV19
DNA: TGTGCCAGTAGTCCCCGGGACAGCATGGGGACCCAGTACTTC
CDR3: CASSPRDSMGTQYF

size: -
D: -
J: TRBJ1-1
V: TRBV19
DNA: TGTGCCAGTAGTATGACCCTTCCCTGGGAAGCTTTCTTT
CDR3: CASSMTLPWEAFF

size: many
D: -
J: TRBJ2-5
V: TRBV2
DNA: TGTGCCAGTTCCAGTCTTCGAAGGGCCCAGTACTTC
CDR3: CASSSLRRAQYF

size: few
D: TRBD2
J: TRBJ2-4
V: TRBV18
DNA: TGTGCCAGCTCACCACCGAATAGCGGGAGACGGGGAGGCATTCAGTACTTC
CDR3: CASSPPNSGRRGGIQYF

size: -
D: TRBD1
J: TRBJ2-7
V: TRBV20-1
DNA: TGCAGTGTGGGACAGGCGCGCTACGAGCAGTACTTC
CDR3: CSVGQARYEQYF

size: -
D: TRBD1
J: TRBJ2-6
V: TRBV20-1
DNA: TGCAGTTCCGGGACAGGGGGAACTGGGGCCAACGTCCTGACTTTC
CDR3: CSSGTGGTGANVLTF

size: many
D: -
J: TRBJ1-1
V: TRBV14
DNA: TGTGCCAGCAGCCAAGCTCGCAGGGAGTCTGAAGCTTTCTTT
CDR3: CASSQARRESEAFF

size: -
D: TRBD2
J: TRBJ2-2
V: TRBV7-8
DNA: TGTGCCAGCAGCTTAGTAGGGACTAGCGGATTGGGCGGGGAGCTGTTTTTT
CDR3: CASSLVGTSGLGGELFF

size: -
D: TRBD2
J: TRBJ2-4
V: TRBV5-4
DNA: TGTGCCAGCAGCGACACGGGACTAGCGGGAGTATACGAAAACATTCAGTACTTC
CDR3: CASSDTGLAGVYENIQYF

size: many
D: -
J: TRBJ1-4
V: TRBV2
DNA: TGTGCCAGCAGGAGGTTGGGGCAGGAAAAACTGTTTTTT
CDR3: CASRRLGQEKLFF

size: many
D: TRBD1
J: TRBJ1-5
V: TRBV28
DNA: TGTGCCAGCAGCCGCGGACAGGGGAGCAATCAGCCCCAGCATTTT
CDR3: CASSRGQGSNQPQHF

size: -
D: -
J: TRBJ2-6
V: TRBV18
DNA: TGTGCCAGCTCACCACCGAAAGGGGCCAACGTCCTGACTTTC
CDR3: CASSPPKGANVLTF

size: -
D: TRBD1
J: TRBJ1-2
V: TRBV10-3
DNA: TGTGCCATCAGTCCTAGGGACAGGGATGGCTACACCTTC
CDR3: CAISPRDRDGYTF

size: many
D: TRBD2
J: TRBJ2-5
V: TRBV5-1
DNA: TGCGCCAGCAGGAACCAATTAGCGGGAGCAACGGGAGAGACCCAGTACTTC
CDR3: CASRNQLAGATGETQYF

size: many
D: TRBD2
J: TRBJ2-5
V: TRBV27
DNA: TGTGCCAGCAGTTCGCTCCGGGAGGAGCAAGAGACCCAGTACTTC
CDR3: CASSSLREEQETQYF